The 26 T cell receptor beta chains given below trace back to one sample, sequenced in a study of vaccination effects on CD4 cells after COVID-19. For these receptors, no antigen is known. Assay: immunoSEQ multiplex PCR; the TCRdb copy retains only in-frame clones and omits some. This sample has about 66,000 clones, with just under 75% found just once. Isolation of CD4+ T cells took place after about ten days of culture. Participants were vaccinated with two doses of either the BNT162b2 or mRNA-1273 vaccine. This specimen was CD4+ T cells from PBMCs cultured without peptide, taken after COVID-19 vaccination. Source of these receptors: a human donor who received a COVID-19 vaccine.

CDR3 sequence (DNA): TGTGCCAGCAGTTACCGACAGATTTATCAGCCCCAGCATTTT. Residues: CASSYRQIYQPQHF. This chain links TRBV6-2 or TRBV6-3 with TRBJ1-5; weak D call: TRBD1 (5 bases). V gave up 2 bases and J gave up 5 bases, with 10 bases separating them. The CDR3 contains 14 residues. Germline V gene lookup returns CDR1 MNHEY and CDR2 SVGEGT.

The rearrangement links TRBV6-1 to TRBJ2-7; possibly TRBD2 for D (6 bases). From germline, CDR1 is MNHNS and CDR2 SASEGT. The CDR3 has 14 amino acids. Trimming pared 5 bases from V and 2 bases from J, leaving 13 bases between. The CDR3 DNA follows: TGTGCCAGCAGTAAGGGAAGGGAGGCCTACGAGCAGTACGTC. This gives the protein CASSKGREAYEQYV.

A few counts support this clone. The CDR3 protein is CASSISQITDTQYF. The CDR3 nucleotides are TGTGCCAGTAGTATTTCGCAGATCACAGATACGCAGTATTTT. The chain is built from TRBV19 and TRBJ2-3; unclear D gene. V was cut by 3 bases and J by 2 bases, with 9 bases left in between. The CDR3 sequence is 14 residues long. Germline CDR1 and CDR2: LNHDA and SQIVND (reference sequence).

This sequence joins TRBV28 and TRBJ2-7; the D gene could be TRBD1 or TRBD2 (5 bases each). CDR1 is MDHEN and CDR2 is SYDVKM in the germline V gene. The CDR3 is 13 residues long. Trimming took off 10 bases at V and 2 bases at J, with 15 bases between the two ends. CDR3 loop: CATTTGGTYEQYV. The CDR3 DNA sequence: TGTGCCACCACTACTGGGGGAACCTACGAGCAGTACGTC.

This chain links TRBV14 with TRBJ2-5; 9 positions match TRBD1. CDR1 and CDR2 (germline): SGHDN, FVKESK. The CDR3 length is 13 residues. V was pared by 4 bases and J by 3 bases, with 0 bases of the junction left unmatched. DNA of the CDR3: TGTGCCAGCAGCCGGGACAGGGAAGAGACCCAGTACTTC. Translating it yields CASSRDREETQYF.

The genes are TRBV7-2 and TRBJ1-1; unclear D gene. The CDR3 is made up of 13 amino acids. The germline V gene has CDR1 SGHTA and CDR2 FQGNSA. Trimming shortened V by 5 bases and J by 10 bases, and 17 bases separated the two germline ends. In DNA, the CDR3 is TGTGCCAGCAGCCCGCACCCAGACCAGTCAGCTTTCTTT. This codes for CASSPHPDQSAFF.

The table lists this clone with a count of one. The chain is built from TRBV4-2 and TRBJ1-1, with 7 bases aligning to TRBD1. Germline V lookup: CDR1 LGHNA, CDR2 YNFKEQ. J lost 0 bases, V lost 0 bases, and 4 bases had no gene match. This CDR3 spans 16 amino acids. The CDR3 region is CASSQDLGQMNTEAFF. CDR3 coding DNA: TGTGCCAGCAGCCAAGATTTGGGACAGATGAACACTGAAGCTTTCTTT.

The V gene is TRBV2, the J gene TRBJ2-7; weak D call: TRBD1 (6 bases). With 2 bases removed from V and 5 bases from J, the gap between germline ends came to 7 bases. The CDR3 has 12 residues. Looked up from germline, CDR1 is SNHLY and CDR2 is FYNNEI. The CDR3 nucleotides are TGTGCCAGCAGTGAACAGGGGAACGAGCAGTACGTC. Encoded protein: CASSEQGNEQYV.

The rearrangement links TRBV7-3 to TRBJ2-1, with D perhaps matching TRBD2 (7 bases). Germline V lookup: CDR1 SGHTA, CDR2 FQGTGA. The V end lost 4 bases, the J end lost 15 bases, and 25 bases lay between the germline ends. The CDR3 spans 15 residues. CDR3 bases: TGTGCCAGCAGCTACCTCGGCGGGGGCCCTTCTACATGGTTCTTC. It translates to CASSYLGGGPSTWFF.

The chain is built from TRBV7-2 and TRBJ1-2; TRBD1 agrees at 8 bases. The trim removed 5 bases at V and 5 bases at J, leaving 10 bases unmatched. The CDR3 has 15 amino acids. From germline, CDR1 is SGHTA and CDR2 FQGNSA. CDR3 bases: TGTGCCAGCAGCCGGACAGGGACAGTACGATATGGCTACACCTTC. It codes for CASSRTGTVRYGYTF.

V gene TRBV27 combines with J gene TRBJ2-3; D is unclear. The CDR3 totals 15 residues. Trimming removed 4 bases from V and 6 bases from J, with 17 bases in between. Germline V gives CDR1 MNHEY, CDR2 SMNVEV (reference sequence). The CDR3 DNA sequence: TGTGCCAGCAGTTACCGGGCCATTGAGGAGGATACGCAGTATTTT. Residues: CASSYRAIEEDTQYF.

V and J are TRBV4-3 and TRBJ1-4, with TRBD1 as a possible D gene (6 bases). The germline V gene has CDR1 LGHNA and CDR2 YSLEER. V gave up 5 bases and J gave up 7 bases, with 17 bases separating them. This CDR3 is 15 amino acids long. The CDR3 protein is CASSKRAGQFEKLFF. The CDR3 nucleotides are TGCGCCAGCAGCAAGAGGGCAGGACAGTTTGAAAAACTGTTTTTT.

This clone has just a few counts. The CDR3 DNA reads as TGTGCCACCCTTCCAGGCAGGGGTAGGACTGAAGCTTTCTTT. Its protein is CATLPGRGRTEAFF. The chain links TRBV2 to TRBJ1-1, with D maybe TRBD1 (6 bases). The germline V gene has CDR1 SNHLY and CDR2 FYNNEI. V was clipped by 10 bases and J by 5 bases, with 20 bases between them. The CDR3 extends over 14 amino acids.

The chain combines TRBV6-5 with TRBJ2-3; D could derive from TRBD1 or TRBD2 (5 bases each). Germline CDR1 is MNHEY and CDR2 is SVGAGI. V lost 4 bases and J lost 0, with 11 bases in between. This CDR3 is built from 15 residues. CDR3 nucleotide sequence: TGTGCCAGCAGTTCTCGGGGCGAGAGCACAGATACGCAGTATTTT. It encodes CASSSRGESTDTQYF.

The chain joins TRBV21-1 to TRBJ2-5; no DNA check was done on the table's D call, TRBD2. TRBV21-1 is flagged as a pseudogene. The CDR3 runs 17 residues. CDR3 residues: CASSAWGTSGVQETQYF. As DNA, the CDR3 is TGTGCCAGCAGCGCCTGGGGGACTAGCGGGGTTCAAGAGACCCAGTACTTC.

This clone was seen a single time. This chain joins TRBV6-5 and TRBJ1-4, with a possible D match to TRBD1 (5 bases). The germline V gene encodes CDR1 MNHEY and CDR2 SVGAGI. The CDR3 runs to 14 residues. The V and J ends lost 6 bases and 3 bases respectively, with 11 bases between them. DNA for the CDR3: TGTGCCAGCAGGGGGGGTATGTCTAATGAAAAACTGTTTTTT. Translating it yields CASRGGMSNEKLFF.

The rearrangement joins TRBV2 to TRBJ1-1; D ambiguous. Per the germline V gene, CDR1 is SNHLY and CDR2 is FYNNEI. There are 14 residues in the CDR3. Trimming removed 7 bases from V and 5 bases from J, with 17 bases in between. CDR3 DNA sequence: TGTGCCAGCATTGGCAACGGCGGTAGGACTGAAGCTTTCTTT. Encoded protein: CASIGNGGRTEAFF.

The genes are TRBV4-3 and TRBJ1-3, with D perhaps matching TRBD1 (5 bases). CDR1 and CDR2 from the germline V gene are LGHNA and YSLEER. The CDR3 is made up of 16 amino acids. Deletions cut 1 base from V and 1 base from J, with 11 bases between. CDR3 residues: CASSQALGESGNTIYF. In DNA form, the CDR3 reads TGCGCCAGCAGCCAAGCCTTGGGGGAATCTGGAAACACCATATATTTT.

The rearrangement joins TRBV11-2 to TRBJ1-2, with 8 bases fitting TRBD1. The CDR3 runs to 14 residues. Germline CDR1 reads SGHAT; CDR2 reads FQNNGV. Germline trimming cut 3 bases from V and 6 bases from J; bases unmatched to any gene: 6. In DNA form, the CDR3 reads TGTGCCAGCAGCTTCGGACAGGGAAGAGATGGCTACACCTTC. Its translation is CASSFGQGRDGYTF.

The rearrangement joins TRBV19 to TRBJ2-5; TRBD1 might be the D (6 bases). Looked up from germline, CDR1 is LNHDA and CDR2 is SQIVND (reference sequence). The CDR3 is 13 residues long. V was pared by 4 bases and J by 2 bases, with 8 bases between. CDR3 loop: CASSTGQQETQYF. In nucleotides, the CDR3 is TGTGCCAGTAGTACGGGACAACAAGAGACCCAGTACTTC.

The rearrangement joins TRBV2 to TRBJ2-3; no firm D call. V was trimmed by 3 bases and J by 7 bases, leaving 8 bases between them. The CDR3 has 12 residues. The germline V gene encodes CDR1 SNHLY and CDR2 FYNNEI. The DNA for the CDR3 is TGTGCCAGCAGTGAGCCGTATAATACGCAGTATTTT. It yields the protein CASSEPYNTQYF.

This clone was seen only once. The rearrangement uses TRBV28 and TRBJ2-5, with 11 bases identical to TRBD2. Per the germline V gene, CDR1 is MDHEN and CDR2 is SYDVKM. V shed 5 bases, J shed 5 bases, and the junction held 7 bases outside the gene matches. The CDR3 is 15 amino acids. DNA of the CDR3: TGTGCCAGCAGTCATAGCGGGGGGGCCAGGGAGACCCAGTACTTC. This sequence encodes CASSHSGGARETQYF.

The CDR3 reads CASSPGAGGYTF. In DNA, the CDR3 is TGTGCCAGCAGTCCGGGGGCTGGCGGCTACACCTTC. V usage is TRBV6-5 and J usage is TRBJ1-2; TRBD1 might be the D (6 bases). CDR3 length: 12 amino acids. CDR1 and CDR2 (germline): MNHEY, SVGAGI. The V end was cut by 5 bases, the J end by 8 bases, with 12 bases between.

The chain recombines TRBV19 with TRBJ1-2; D unresolved. Trimming left V 4 bases short and J 4 bases short, with 7 bases between. In germline, CDR1 is LNHDA, CDR2 SQIVND (reference sequence). The CDR3 has 12 residues. The CDR3 here is CASSSLTYGYTF. DNA of the CDR3: TGTGCCAGTAGTAGTTTGACCTATGGCTACACCTTC. The full variable domain, with the rest looked up from reference TRBV19 and TRBJ1-2, is DGGITQSPKYLFRKEGQNVTLSCEQNLNHDAMYWYRQDPGQGLRLIYYSQIVNDFQKGDIAEGYSVSREKKESFPLTVTSAQKNPTAFYLCASSSLTYGYTFGSGTRLTVV.

The chain uses TRBV30 and TRBJ2-2; D is possibly TRBD1 (5 bases). CDR3 size: 13 residues. V lost 2 bases, J lost 5 bases, and 9 bases lay in between. The germline CDR1 and CDR2 sequences are GTSNPN and SVGIG (reference sequence). The CDR3 region is CAWSSQGTGELFF. In nucleotides, the CDR3 is TGTGCCTGGAGTTCCCAGGGTACCGGGGAGCTGTTTTTT.

CDR3 sequence: CASSQDRGGAWGYTF. The CDR3 coding sequence is TGCGCCAGCAGCCAAGATAGGGGCGGTGCCTGGGGCTACACCTTC. The chain recombines TRBV4-3 with TRBJ1-2, with D perhaps matching TRBD1 (5 bases). V lost 0 bases to trimming and J lost 8 bases, with 16 bases between them. Germline V lookup: CDR1 LGHNA, CDR2 YSLEER. CDR3 length: 15 amino acids.